This paragraph reports one TCR beta chain. Its antigen is not known. This specimen belongs to a study of cytomegalovirus exposure and HLA in healthy donors. Findings and caveats of the study: The authors enumerated 180 or so TCR beta chains as linked to cytomegalovirus. Reports credit the classifier with highly specific, highly sensitive diagnosis of cytomegalovirus status.

The CDR3 spans 13 residues. CDR1 is SQVTM and CDR2 is ANQGSEA in the germline V gene. The V and J ends lost 4 bases and 4 bases respectively, with 10 bases between them. The PCR was carried out with 60 Vbeta primers and 13 Jbeta primers. Using immunoSEQ multiplex PCR, the repertoire was profiled, and TCRdb retains in-frame clones only, with some absent. The sample totals some 42,000 clones. Sequencing was done on a sample of PBMCs. The receptor's source is a young man in good health and CMV-seronegative. The chain joins TRBV29-1 to TRBJ2-2; D might be TRBD1 (6 bases). As DNA, the CDR3 is TGCAGCGTTGGGGGGCGTGTCACCGGGGAGCTGTTTTTT. Translation: CSVGGRVTGELFF.